The 10 T cell receptor beta chains below were found in one sample sequenced in a study of cytomegalovirus exposure and HLA in healthy donors. Assay used: immunoSEQ multiplex PCR; TCRdb lists only in-frame clones, some missing. The data hold around 300,000 clones, with approximately 86% observed a single time. The sample was PBMCs. The receptors were sampled from a woman under 30 in good health and CMV-seronegative.

This clone was found a few times. The V call is TRBV7-2, the J call TRBJ2-7; 9 bases align to TRBD2. With V trimmed by 1 base and J by 3 bases, 4 bases remained unmatched. CDR3 size: 15 residues. Germline-derived CDR1 and CDR2 are SGHTA and FQGNSA. The CDR3 coding sequence is TGTGCCAGCAGCTTAGGACGTAGCGGGGGCTACGAGCAGTACTTC. This encodes CASSLGRSGGYEQYF.

V and J are TRBV5-1 and TRBJ1-2; 10 bases map to TRBD1. Looked up from germline, CDR1 is SGHRS and CDR2 is YFSETQ. The CDR3 is 17 amino acids. Unmatched junction bases numbered 13, after V lost 4 bases and J lost 4 bases. CDR3: CASSGRGSGQGSYGYTF. CDR3 DNA sequence: TGCGCCAGCAGCGGGCGGGGATCGGGACAGGGGAGCTATGGCTACACCTTC. The complete variable domain, with remaining parts taken from reference TRBV5-1 and TRBJ1-2, reads KAGVTQTPRYLIKTRGQQVTLSCSPISGHRSVSWYQQTPGQGLQFLFEYFSETQRNKGNFPGRFSGRQFSNSRSEMNVSTLELGDSALYLCASSGRGSGQGSYGYTFGSGTRLTVV.

The rearrangement joins TRBV28 to TRBJ2-1; TRBD2 aligns across 7 bases. The V and J ends lost 7 bases and 2 bases, in that order; junction bases with no gene match: 5. This CDR3 spans 14 amino acids. The germline CDR1 and CDR2 sequences are MDHEN and SYDVKM. The CDR3 loop is CASTRGYAYNEQFF. The CDR3 DNA sequence: TGTGCCAGCACGCGGGGGTACGCCTACAATGAGCAGTTCTTC. The complete variable domain, with remaining parts taken from reference TRBV28 and TRBJ2-1, reads DVKVTQSSRYLVKRTGEKVFLECVQDMDHENMFWYRQDPGLGLRLIYFSYDVKMKEKGDIPEGYSVSREKKERFSLILESASTNQTSMYLCASTRGYAYNEQFFGPGTRLTVL.

The genes are TRBV5-8 and TRBJ2-7, with unresolved D. Germline V gene lookup returns CDR1 SGHTS and CDR2 YDEGEE. The CDR3 sequence is 12 residues long. With 5 bases removed from V and 2 bases from J, the gap between germline ends came to 8 bases. CDR3 coding DNA: TGTGCCAGCAGGACACCCCCCTACGAGCAGTACTTC. Protein: CASRTPPYEQYF.

J is TRBJ1-2 and V is TRBV10-3; D is ambiguous. Between the trimmed V and J ends, which lost 2 bases and 3 bases, there was a span of 7 bases. CDR3 length: 13 residues. Germline V gene data show CDR1 as ENHRY and CDR2 as SYGVKD. The CDR3 sequence: CAISEEGDYGYTF. CDR3 nucleotide sequence: TGTGCCATCAGTGAGGAGGGAGACTATGGCTACACCTTC.

As concerns this clone: This CDR3 is also generated by other DNA sequences in the sample. The rearrangement joins TRBV13 to TRBJ2-5, with 9 bases identical to TRBD2. The CDR3 length is 14 residues. J lost 2 bases, V lost 4 bases, and 2 bases had no gene match. Germline V gives CDR1 PRHDT, CDR2 FYEKMQ (reference sequence). Here the CDR3 DNA reads TGTGCCAGCAGCTCTACTAGCGGGCAAGAGACCCAGTACTTC. Encoded protein: CASSSTSGQETQYF.

CDR3 DNA: TGCGCCAGCAAAGACAGGGGGGTGGGGGACAATGAGCAGTTCTTC. Its translation: CASKDRGVGDNEQFF. The rearrangement links TRBV4-3 to TRBJ2-1; TRBD1 aligns across 9 bases. The CDR3 covers 15 residues. J was trimmed by 5 bases and V by 7 bases; bases with no gene match: 9. Looked up from germline, CDR1 is LGHNA and CDR2 is YSLEER.

This chain uses TRBV27 with TRBJ1-5; TRBD1 might be the D (6 bases). Per germline, CDR1 MNHEY and CDR2 SMNVEV (reference sequence). V was cut by 6 bases and J by 1 base, with 13 bases left in between. The CDR3 runs 15 residues. The DNA of the CDR3 is TGTGCCAGCAGAGACTCAGGGGCCAGCAATCAGCCCCAGCATTTT. Residues: CASRDSGASNQPQHF.

This chain connects TRBV5-1 to TRBJ2-1; 7 bases agree with TRBD2. Unmatched junction bases numbered 11, after V lost 5 bases and J lost 0 bases. The CDR3 is made up of 17 amino acids. The germline CDR1 and CDR2 sequences are SGHRS and YFSETQ. This CDR3 reads CASSLPLAANSYNEQFF. As DNA, the CDR3 is TGCGCCAGCAGTTTACCGCTAGCGGCCAACTCCTACAATGAGCAGTTCTTC.

The chain recombines TRBV30 with TRBJ2-5, with D possibly being TRBD1 (6 bases). Trimming left V 0 bases short and J 1 base short, with 9 bases between. The CDR3 sequence is 14 residues long. CDR1 and CDR2 (germline): GTSNPN, SVGIG (reference sequence). In nucleotides, the CDR3 is TGTGCCTGGAGTGTCCAGGGGAGCCAAGAGACCCAGTACTTC. Translated: CAWSVQGSQETQYF.